The count of the clone carrying this TCR beta chain is one. Its antigen is unidentified. Germline and junction disagree at one end, which may indicate a read error. CDR3 size: 13 residues. CDR1 and CDR2 from the germline V gene are MNHNS and SASEGT. The data are from a study of blood T cells in healthy people across ages. Regarding the study as a whole: It was held that diversity estimates obtained from one million T cells represented underestimates.

Primers used in a second PCR of roughly 7 to 12 cycles were a sample-barcoded 5' primer and a J-beta primer mix. TCRdb reprocessed the 5' RACE reads via MiXCR and lists one record per CDR3 protein. The repertoire holds fewer than 800,000 distinct CDR3 sequences, with roughly 30% as singletons. The sequence was collected from a woman aged 80 or over in good health. What was sequenced was blood. J is TRBJ1-6 and V is TRBV6-1; D uncertain. Here the CDR3 reads CASSEAVSSPPHF. DNA of the CDR3: TGTGCCAGCAGTGAAGCAGTTAGTTCACCCCCCCACTTT.